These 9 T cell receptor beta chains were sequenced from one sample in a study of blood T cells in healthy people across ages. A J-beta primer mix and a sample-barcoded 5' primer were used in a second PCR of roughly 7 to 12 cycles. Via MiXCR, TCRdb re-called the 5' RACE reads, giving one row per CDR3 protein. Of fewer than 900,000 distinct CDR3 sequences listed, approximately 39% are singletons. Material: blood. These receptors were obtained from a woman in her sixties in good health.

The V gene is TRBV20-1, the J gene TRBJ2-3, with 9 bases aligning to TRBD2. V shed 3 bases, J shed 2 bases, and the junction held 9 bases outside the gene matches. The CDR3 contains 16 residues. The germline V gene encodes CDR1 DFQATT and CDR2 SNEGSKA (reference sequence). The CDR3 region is CSARGTTSGTTDTQYF. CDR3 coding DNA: TGCAGTGCTAGGGGTACGACTAGCGGCACCACAGATACGCAGTATTTT.

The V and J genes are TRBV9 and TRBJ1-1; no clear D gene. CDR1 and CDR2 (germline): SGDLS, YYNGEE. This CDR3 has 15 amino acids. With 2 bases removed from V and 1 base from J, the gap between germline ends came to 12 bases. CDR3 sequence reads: CASSVGEASNTEAFF. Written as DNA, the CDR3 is TGTGCCAGCAGCGTCGGTGAGGCGTCGAACACTGAAGCTTTCTTT. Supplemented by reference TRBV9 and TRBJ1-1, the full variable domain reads DSGVTQTPKHLITATGQRVTLRCSPRSGDLSVYWYQQSLDQGLQFLIQYYNGEERAKGNILERFSAQQFPDLHSELNLSSLELGDSALYFCASSVGEASNTEAFFGQGTRLTVV.

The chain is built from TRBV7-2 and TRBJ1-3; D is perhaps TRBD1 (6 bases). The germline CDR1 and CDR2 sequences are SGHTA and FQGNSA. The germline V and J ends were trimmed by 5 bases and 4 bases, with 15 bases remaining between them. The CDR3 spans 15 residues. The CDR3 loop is CASSPSPGQGNTIYF. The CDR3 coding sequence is TGTGCCAGCAGCCCCAGCCCCGGACAGGGAAACACCATATATTTT. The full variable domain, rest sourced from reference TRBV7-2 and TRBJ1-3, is GAGVSQSPSNKVTEKGKDVELRCDPISGHTALYWYRQSLGQGLEFLIYFQGNSAPDKSGLPSDRFSAERTGGSVSTLTIQRTQQEDSAVYLCASSPSPGQGNTIYFGEGSWLTVV.

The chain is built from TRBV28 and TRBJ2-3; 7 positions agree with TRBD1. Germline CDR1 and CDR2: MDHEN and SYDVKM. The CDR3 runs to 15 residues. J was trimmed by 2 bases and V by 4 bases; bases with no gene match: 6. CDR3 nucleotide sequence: TGTGCCAGCAGTTCGGGGCAGGGGGACACAGATACGCAGTATTTT. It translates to CASSSGQGDTDTQYF.

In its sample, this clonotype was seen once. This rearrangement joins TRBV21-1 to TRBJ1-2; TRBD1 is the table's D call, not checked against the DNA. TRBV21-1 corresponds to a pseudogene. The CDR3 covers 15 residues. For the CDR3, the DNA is TGTGCCAGCAGCCCCCGGACAGGGGGAAGCTATGGCTACACCTTC. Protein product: CASSPRTGGSYGYTF.

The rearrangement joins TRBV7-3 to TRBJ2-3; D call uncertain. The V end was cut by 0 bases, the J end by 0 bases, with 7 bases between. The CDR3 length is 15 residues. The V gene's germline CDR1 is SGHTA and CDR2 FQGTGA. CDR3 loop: CASSLTAGSTDTQYF. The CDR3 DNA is TGTGCCAGCAGCTTAACGGCCGGAAGCACAGATACGCAGTATTTT.

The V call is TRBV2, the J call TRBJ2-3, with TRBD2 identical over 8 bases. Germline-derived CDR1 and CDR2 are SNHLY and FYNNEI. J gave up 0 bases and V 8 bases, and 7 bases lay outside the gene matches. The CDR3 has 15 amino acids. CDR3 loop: CASCLAGTSTDTQYF. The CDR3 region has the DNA TGTGCCAGCTGCCTAGCGGGTACTAGCACAGATACGCAGTATTTT. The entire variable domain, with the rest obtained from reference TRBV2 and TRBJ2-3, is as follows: EPEVTQTPSHQVTQMGQEVILRCVPISNHLYFYWYRQILGQKVEFLVSFYNNEISEKSEIFDDQFSVERPDGSNFTLKIRSTKLEDSAMYFCASCLAGTSTDTQYFGPGTRLTVL.

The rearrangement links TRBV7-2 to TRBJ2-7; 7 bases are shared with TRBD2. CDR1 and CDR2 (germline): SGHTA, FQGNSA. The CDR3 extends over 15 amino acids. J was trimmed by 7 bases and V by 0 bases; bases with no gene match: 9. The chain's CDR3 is CASSLAGGPSQEQYF. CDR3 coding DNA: TGTGCCAGCAGCTTAGCGGGAGGGCCATCACAAGAGCAGTACTTC. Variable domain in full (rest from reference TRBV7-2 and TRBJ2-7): GAGVSQSPSNKVTEKGKDVELRCDPISGHTALYWYRQSLGQGLEFLIYFQGNSAPDKSGLPSDRFSAERTGGSVSTLTIQRTQQEDSAVYLCASSLAGGPSQEQYFGPGTRLTVT.

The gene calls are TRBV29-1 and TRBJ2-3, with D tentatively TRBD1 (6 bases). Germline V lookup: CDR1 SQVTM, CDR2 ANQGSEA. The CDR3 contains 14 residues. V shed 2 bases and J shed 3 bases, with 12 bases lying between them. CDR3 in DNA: TGCAGCGTTGAATGGGGGCAGGGGACAGATACGCAGTATTTT. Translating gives CSVEWGQGTDTQYF.